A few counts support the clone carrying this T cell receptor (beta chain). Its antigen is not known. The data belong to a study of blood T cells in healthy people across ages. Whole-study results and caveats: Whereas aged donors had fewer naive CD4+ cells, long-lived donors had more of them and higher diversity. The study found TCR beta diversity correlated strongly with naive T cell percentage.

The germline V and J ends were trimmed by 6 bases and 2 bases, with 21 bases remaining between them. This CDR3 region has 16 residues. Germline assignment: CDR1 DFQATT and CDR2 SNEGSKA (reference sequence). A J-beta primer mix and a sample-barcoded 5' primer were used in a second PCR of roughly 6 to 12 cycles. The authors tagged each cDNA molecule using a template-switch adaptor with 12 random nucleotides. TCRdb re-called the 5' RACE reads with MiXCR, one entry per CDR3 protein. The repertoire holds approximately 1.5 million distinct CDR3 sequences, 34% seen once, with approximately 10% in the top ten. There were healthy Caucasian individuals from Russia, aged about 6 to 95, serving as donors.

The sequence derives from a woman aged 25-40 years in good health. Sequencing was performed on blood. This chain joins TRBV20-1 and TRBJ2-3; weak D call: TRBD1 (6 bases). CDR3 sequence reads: CSADSRDTKSTDTQYF. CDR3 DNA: TGCAGTGCAGATTCTCGGGACACCAAGTCCACAGATACGCAGTATTTT.